Sequencing of this T cell receptor (beta chain) was carried out in a study of cytomegalovirus exposure and HLA in healthy donors. Study at large: Around 80 million unique TCRs from HLA-typed donors were held in an early data release.

Germline V gene data show CDR1 as LNHDA and CDR2 as SQIVND (reference sequence). V was pared by 4 bases and J by 7 bases, with 14 bases between. The CDR3 covers 15 residues. It was with 60 Vbeta and 13 Jbeta primers that the PCR ran. Assay: immunoSEQ multiplex PCR; the TCRdb copy retains only in-frame clones and omits some. Of tens of thousands of clones listed, about 73% were seen once; the top ten hold roughly a fifth. The source material was PBMCs. The chain has TRBV19 and TRBJ1-6, with D unclear. The clonotype originates from a woman aged 60-75 years in good health and CMV-seropositive. As DNA, the CDR3 is TGTGCCAGTAGTAGGCAGGCCGATATGAATTCACCCCTCCACTTT. Amino acid sequence: CASSRQADMNSPLHF. The full variable domain, with the rest looked up from reference TRBV19 and TRBJ1-6, is DGGITQSPKYLFRKEGQNVTLSCEQNLNHDAMYWYRQDPGQGLRLIYYSQIVNDFQKGDIAEGYSVSREKKESFPLTVTSAQKNPTAFYLCASSRQADMNSPLHFGNGTRLTVT.